These 17 T cell receptor beta chains were sequenced from one sample in a study of Graves' ophthalmopathy and Graves' hyperthyroidism (dated by TCRdb to between 2018 and 2020). The instrument was an Illumina HiSeq 2000. TCR beta CDR3 regions were amplified from RNA transcripts for repertoire sequencing. The first round of RT-PCR was done with HTBI primers and the Qiagen OneStep RT-PCR kit, and was followed by a second round of multiplex PCR, then size selection and purification. TCRdb reprocessed the public reads (quality trimming at Q25 with fastp, clone calling with MiXCR) and kept in-frame beta chains. Merged by CDR3 protein, the rows form single entries marked with the most common genes and DNA. Counted in this sample were some 370,000 distinct CDR3 sequences; approximately 18% of them appeared once. Clones ranked in the top ten supply roughly 2.3% of the sample. Sequencing input: peripheral blood. The receptors stem from an adult woman with stable Graves' hyperthyroidism.

This clonotype came up many times. V is TRBV12-3 or TRBV12-4 and J is TRBJ2-7; no reliable D call. Trimming pared 7 bases from V and 3 bases from J, leaving 16 bases between. The CDR3 has 14 residues. CDR3 loop: CASTTTPGNYEQYF. The DNA of the CDR3 is TGTGCCAGCACCACGACACCAGGCAACTACGAGCAGTACTTC.

This clonotype occurred many times. This chain links TRBV6-6 with TRBJ2-7; 13 positions match TRBD2. Germline V gene sequence: CDR1 MNHNY, CDR2 SVGAGI (reference sequence). Trimming cost V 7 bases and J 4 bases; bases outside gene matches: 7. The CDR3 extends over 15 amino acids. This CDR3 reads CASNGLAGVPYEQYF. The CDR3 DNA follows: TGTGCCAGCAACGGACTAGCGGGAGTACCTTACGAGCAGTACTTC.

Many counts were recorded for this clonotype. The CDR3 is CASSMQETQYF. CDR3 DNA sequence: TGTGCCAGTAGTATGCAAGAGACCCAGTACTTC. The V call is TRBV19, the J call TRBJ2-5, with D unresolved. Germline V lookup: CDR1 LNHDA, CDR2 SQIVND (reference sequence). Between the trimmed V and J ends, which lost 3 bases and 2 bases, there was a span of 1 base. The CDR3 length is 11 residues.

This clonotype was recorded at least ten times. This chain uses TRBV6-1 with TRBJ2-4; D unresolved. The CDR3 consists of 15 residues. The germline V and J ends were trimmed by 0 bases and 0 bases, with 6 bases remaining between them. Germline CDR1 is MNHNS and CDR2 is SASEGT. The CDR3 reads CASSEAWIAKNIQYF. CDR3 in DNA: TGTGCCAGCAGTGAAGCATGGATAGCCAAAAACATTCAGTACTTC.

This clonotype was seen ten or more times. The chain couples TRBV6-1 to TRBJ1-1; weak D call: TRBD1 (5 bases). Looked up from germline, CDR1 is MNHNS and CDR2 is SASEGT. Trimming took off 3 bases at V and 3 bases at J, with 8 bases between the two ends. The CDR3 spans 13 residues. CDR3 sequence (DNA): TGTGCCAGCAGTGAGGCCAGGGACACTGAAGCTTTCTTT. Amino acids: CASSEARDTEAFF.

The chain is built from TRBV12-3 or TRBV12-4 and TRBJ1-6, with TRBD1 identical over 8 bases. With 3 bases clipped from V and 8 bases from J, the junction kept 3 bases outside the gene matches. The CDR3 is 14 residues long. The CDR3 region is CASSFTGGDSPLHF. The CDR3 DNA reads as TGTGCCAGCAGTTTTACAGGGGGAGATTCACCCCTCCACTTT.

This clonotype was picked up many times. The rearrangement uses TRBV28 and TRBJ1-2, with a weak D call TRBD1 (6 bases). This CDR3 is built from 15 residues. Looked up from germline, CDR1 is MDHEN and CDR2 is SYDVKM. With 7 bases removed from V and 0 bases from J, the gap between germline ends came to 15 bases. For the CDR3, the DNA is TGTGCCAGCACCTACACGTCAGGGGCTAACTATGGCTACACCTTC. It specifies CASTYTSGANYGYTF.

This clonotype was detected ten times or more. The chain employs TRBV20-1 and TRBJ2-7; D might be TRBD1 (5 bases). Trimming stripped 1 base from V and 1 base from J, with 5 bases between. CDR3 size: 12 residues. Germline V gene lookup returns CDR1 DFQATT and CDR2 SNEGSKA (reference sequence). In nucleotides, the CDR3 is TGCAGTGCTAGAGGACAGTCCTACGAGCAGTACTTC. Protein sequence: CSARGQSYEQYF.

Many counts were recorded for this clonotype. The J gene is TRBJ2-7, the V gene TRBV20-1; possibly TRBD1 for D (6 bases). The germline gives CDR1 DFQATT, CDR2 SNEGSKA (reference sequence). The length of the CDR3 is 14 residues. Trimming cost V 6 bases and J 0 bases, with 15 bases left between them. The CDR3 nucleotides read TGCAGTGCCGCAACCGGGACATTCTCCTACGAGCAGTACTTC. Encoded protein: CSAATGTFSYEQYF.

The chain is built from TRBV9 and TRBJ2-7, with D possibly matching TRBD1 (6 bases). The CDR3 runs to 16 residues. Germline V CDR1 and CDR2: SGDLS, YYNGEE. The V end was cut by 4 bases, the J end by 1 base, with 18 bases between. The CDR3 nucleotides are TGTGCCAGCAGCCCGGACAGCCGCTTAGGGTCCTACGAGCAGTACTTC. Translation gives CASSPDSRLGSYEQYF.

At least ten counts were recorded for this clonotype. The rearrangement uses TRBV12-5 and TRBJ1-6; D is ambiguous. Germline values: CDR1 LGHNT, CDR2 FRNRAP. V was shortened by 5 bases and J by 7 bases, with 9 bases between the two germline ends. CDR3 length: 13 amino acids. The CDR3 reads CASGHRPNSPLHF. Written as DNA, the CDR3 is TGTGCTAGTGGTCACCGACCGAATTCACCCCTCCACTTT.

In its sample, this clonotype was seen many times. The chain employs TRBV28 and TRBJ1-1, with D maybe TRBD1 (5 bases). V was trimmed by 6 bases and J by 5 bases, leaving 13 bases between them. This CDR3 is built from 13 residues. Germline V gene data show CDR1 as MDHEN and CDR2 as SYDVKM. The CDR3 region is CASSRRGGTEAFF. The CDR3, as DNA: TGTGCCAGCAGCCGACGGGGGGGTACTGAAGCTTTCTTT.

This clonotype was observed at least ten times. The chain joins TRBV28 to TRBJ2-2; 7 bases match TRBD1. The CDR3 length is 16 residues. V dropped 4 bases and J dropped 4; count of bases not matched to a gene: 9. In germline, CDR1 is MDHEN, CDR2 SYDVKM. CDR3 in amino acids: CASSSAGTVVTGELFF. Here the CDR3 DNA reads TGTGCCAGCAGTTCAGCCGGGACAGTGGTCACCGGGGAGCTGTTTTTT.

This clonotype occurred many times. One base away lies a much larger clone, so this may be a sequencing read error. This chain connects TRBV7-2 to TRBJ2-2; unclear D gene. The germline V gene encodes CDR1 SGHTA and CDR2 FQGNSA. This CDR3 region has 12 residues. The CDR3 reads CAGSHDTGELFF. The DNA for the CDR3 is TGTGCCGGCAGCCACGACACCGGGGAGCTGTTTTTT.

There are many counts of this clonotype. The CDR3 coding sequence is TGCGCCAGCAGCTTGGTAGTCTCTGGGGCCAACGTCCTGACTTTC. Its protein product is CASSLVVSGANVLTF. This chain uses TRBV5-1 with TRBJ2-6; D call uncertain. Per germline, CDR1 SGHRS and CDR2 YFSETQ. With 0 bases removed from V and 0 bases from J, the gap between germline ends came to 4 bases. This CDR3 region has 15 residues.

At least ten counts were recorded for this clonotype. This chain uses TRBV5-5 with TRBJ1-2; the D is unclear. The CDR3 has 13 residues. CDR1 and CDR2 (germline): SGHKS, YYEKEE (reference sequence). V lost 3 bases to trimming and J lost 3 bases, with 9 bases between them. CDR3 bases: TGTGCCAGCAGCTCCGACGTCTACTATGGCTACACCTTC. Translating it yields CASSSDVYYGYTF.

This clonotype was picked up many times. The chain has TRBV12-3 or TRBV12-4 and TRBJ2-2; D perhaps matches TRBD1 (6 bases). The CDR3 totals 15 residues. Deletions cut 5 bases from V and 7 bases from J, with 17 bases between. CDR3: CASSPHEQGVGELFF. The DNA of the CDR3 is TGTGCCAGCAGTCCCCACGAACAGGGAGTCGGGGAGCTGTTTTTT.